The 9 T cell receptor beta chains below come from one sample, sequenced in a study of T cell responses to AZD1222 COVID-19 vaccine. Profiled with immunoSEQ multiplex PCR; TCRdb holds only in-frame clones, not every one. Found here are 140,000 to 150,000 clones, 90% to 95% of them singletons; the top ten hold 9.5% to 15%. The sample in question was peripheral blood, obtained after recovery from COVID-19. The receptors stem from an adult who had recovered from COVID-19.

This clone was found a few times. In nucleotides, the CDR3 is TGTGCCAGCAGTTCCCTCAACCGGGTCTACGAGCAGTACTTC. Residues: CASSSLNRVYEQYF. The chain recombines TRBV28 with TRBJ2-7; D is unresolved. The CDR3 consists of 14 residues. The V gene lost 4 bases and the J gene lost 3 bases, with 13 bases spanning the gap. The germline gives CDR1 MDHEN, CDR2 SYDVKM.

CDR3 DNA sequence: TGTGCCAGCAGCCCCCTATCAATGGGCACAGATACGCAGTATTTT. Its translation is CASSPLSMGTDTQYF. The chain combines TRBV11-1 with TRBJ2-3; D is unclear. Trimming removed 5 bases from V and 1 base from J, with 13 bases in between. Per the germline V gene, CDR1 is SGHAT and CDR2 is FQDESV (reference sequence). The CDR3 is 15 amino acids.

CDR3 amino acids: CAISESKYPETYEQYF. The CDR3 nucleotides are TGTGCCATCAGTGAGTCGAAGTATCCTGAAACCTACGAGCAGTACTTC. This sequence joins TRBV10-3 and TRBJ2-7; D is unclear. The V end lost 0 bases, the J end lost 2 bases, and 14 bases lay between the germline ends. The germline V gene encodes CDR1 ENHRY and CDR2 SYGVKD. The CDR3 covers 16 residues.

The chain links TRBV4-1 to TRBJ2-7; D not resolved. The CDR3 contains 12 residues. With 1 base removed from V and 7 bases from J, the gap between germline ends came to 8 bases. Germline CDR1 is MGHRA and CDR2 is YSYEKL. For the CDR3, the DNA is TGCGCCAGCAGCCAAGCTTTTGAGGAGCAGTACTTC. It specifies CASSQAFEEQYF.

The chain has TRBV12-3 or TRBV12-4 and TRBJ2-5; no definite D call. The V gene lost 1 base and the J gene lost 4 bases, with 7 bases spanning the gap. CDR3 length: 13 residues. The CDR3 coding sequence is TGTGCCAGCAGTTTAGTACGCCGAGAGACCCAGTACTTC. Protein: CASSLVRRETQYF.

Details on this clone: This sample also contains other DNA sequences that code for the same CDR3. The genes are TRBV5-4 and TRBJ1-1, with no clear D. V lost 0 bases and J lost 4, with 7 bases in between. Germline CDR1 and CDR2: SGHNT and YYREEE (reference sequence). The CDR3 has 13 amino acids. CDR3 DNA: TGTGCCAGCAGCTTGGCGGGCTCCACTGAAGCTTTCTTT. Protein sequence: CASSLAGSTEAFF.

In DNA, the CDR3 is TGTGCCAGCAGTGAAAGCCTTCAGCAGTTCTTC. Protein: CASSESLQQFF. The gene calls are TRBV2 and TRBJ2-1; no clear D gene. Looked up from germline, CDR1 is SNHLY and CDR2 is FYNNEI. This CDR3 region has 11 residues. V lost 2 bases and J lost 11, with 7 bases in between.

The chain recombines TRBV12-3 or TRBV12-4 with TRBJ1-2; no reliable D call. The CDR3 spans 13 residues. Trimming left V 6 bases short and J 0 bases short, with 8 bases between. The CDR3 DNA reads TGTGCCAGCAGAGGCGCCGCTAACTATGGCTACACCTTC. This codes for CASRGAANYGYTF.

The V gene is TRBV5-6, the J gene TRBJ2-1; D may be TRBD2 (5 bases). Germline lookup yields CDR1 SGHDT and CDR2 YYEEEE. The CDR3 has 16 amino acids. V was clipped by 4 bases and J by 0 bases, with 14 bases between them. The CDR3 DNA reads as TGTGCCAGCAGCCCCGTAGAGCGGAGCTCCTACAATGAGCAGTTCTTC. Translating it yields CASSPVERSSYNEQFF.